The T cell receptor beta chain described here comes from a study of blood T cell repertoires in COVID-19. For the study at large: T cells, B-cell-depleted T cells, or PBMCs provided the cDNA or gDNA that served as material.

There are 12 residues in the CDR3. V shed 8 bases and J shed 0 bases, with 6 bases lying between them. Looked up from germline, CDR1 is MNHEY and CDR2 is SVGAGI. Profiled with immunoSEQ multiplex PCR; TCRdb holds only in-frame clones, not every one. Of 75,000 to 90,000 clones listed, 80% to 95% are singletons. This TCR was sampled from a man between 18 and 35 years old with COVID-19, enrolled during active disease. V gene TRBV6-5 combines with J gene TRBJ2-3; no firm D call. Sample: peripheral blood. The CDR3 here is CASQRSTDTQYF. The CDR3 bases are TGTGCCAGCCAGAGGAGCACAGATACGCAGTATTTT.